This T cell receptor beta chain was identified in a study of T cell repertoires in cytomegalovirus infection. The study, taken as a whole, reports: The cumulative frequency of public TCR beta families identified carriers of CMV plus the relevant HLA.

MiXCR was run by TCRdb on the reads, yielding one entry per CDR3 protein. The sample shows approximately 76,000 distinct CDR3 sequences, about 24% of them seen only once. This CDR3 contains 15 residues. V shed 7 bases and J 9 bases; nucleotides not matched to a gene: 13. This clonotype was found many times. Its antigen is unidentified. The chain recombines TRBV12-3 or TRBV12-4 with TRBJ1-5; 9 nucleotides match TRBD1. This sequence was found in a human donor in good health (CMV status not recorded). Some clones in this sample may be carry-over from other donors' samples. The sequencing used CD8+ T cells from cultured PBMCs, collected from culture after CMV antigen stimulation. Here the CDR3 reads CASIPDRGSTWPQHF. The CDR3 coding sequence is TGTGCCAGCATTCCGGACAGGGGCTCTACTTGGCCCCAGCATTTT.